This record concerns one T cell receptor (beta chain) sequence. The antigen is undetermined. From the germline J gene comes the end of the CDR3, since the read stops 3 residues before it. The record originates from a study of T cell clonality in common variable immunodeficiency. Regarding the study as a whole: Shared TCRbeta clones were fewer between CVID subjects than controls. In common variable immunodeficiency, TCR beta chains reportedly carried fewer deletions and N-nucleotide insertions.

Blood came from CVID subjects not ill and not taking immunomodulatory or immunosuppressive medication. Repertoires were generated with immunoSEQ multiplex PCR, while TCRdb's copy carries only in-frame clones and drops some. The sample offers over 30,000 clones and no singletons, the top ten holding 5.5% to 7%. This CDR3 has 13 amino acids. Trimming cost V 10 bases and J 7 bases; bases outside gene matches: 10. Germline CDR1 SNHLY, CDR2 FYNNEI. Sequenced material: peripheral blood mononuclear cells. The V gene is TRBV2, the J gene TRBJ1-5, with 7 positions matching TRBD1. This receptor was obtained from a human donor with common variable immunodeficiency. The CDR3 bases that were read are TGTGCCACCATTGACAGGGTTGGCCAGCCC. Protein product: CATIDRVGQP. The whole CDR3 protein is CATIDRVGQPQHF.